What follows are 30 T cell receptor beta chains derived from one specimen sequenced in a study of PD-1 blockade in classical Hodgkin lymphoma. All trial patients relapsed after autologous stem cell transplantation. Profiled with immunoSEQ multiplex PCR; TCRdb holds only in-frame clones, not every one. In the table there are about 58,000 clones, under 95% of which are singletons. Sequencing used peripheral blood mononuclear cells (PBMCs), obtained before the second cycle of nivolumab. The receptors shown here come from a human donor with classical Hodgkin lymphoma.

The chain recombines TRBV7-6 with TRBJ1-4, with a weak D call TRBD1 (5 bases). The CDR3 runs to 15 residues. Trimming removed 5 bases at V and 4 bases at J, with 14 bases between. From germline, CDR1 is SGHVS and CDR2 FNYEAQ. The CDR3 bases are TGTGCCAGCAGCGCACTCCAGGGTATTAATGAAAAACTGTTTTTT. It yields the protein CASSALQGINEKLFF. The full variable domain, with the rest looked up from reference TRBV7-6 and TRBJ1-4, is GAGVSQSPRYKVTKRGQDVALRCDPISGHVSLYWYRQALGQGPEFLTYFNYEAQQDKSGLPNDRFSAERPEGSISTLTIQRTEQRDSAMYRCASSALQGINEKLFFGSGTQLSVL.

V and J are TRBV12-5 and TRBJ2-7, with unresolved D. Germline V gives CDR1 LGHNT, CDR2 FRNRAP. Trimming cost V 0 bases and J 2 bases, with 11 bases left between them. The CDR3 runs to 15 residues. The CDR3 loop is CASGLVREPPYEQYF. The CDR3 DNA follows: TGTGCTAGTGGTTTGGTACGAGAACCGCCCTACGAGCAGTACTTC.

This chain uses TRBV13 with TRBJ2-7; D remains ambiguous. The CDR3 sequence is 12 residues long. CDR1 is PRHDT and CDR2 is FYEKMQ in the germline V gene (reference sequence). Trimming pared 1 base from V and 4 bases from J, leaving 5 bases between. The CDR3 DNA is TGTGCCAGCAGCTTAGTAAGGTACGAGCAGTACTTC. Translating it yields CASSLVRYEQYF.

This chain links TRBV18 with TRBJ2-5; either TRBD1 or TRBD2 may supply D (5 bases each). The V end was cut by 3 bases, the J end by 5 bases, with 22 bases between. Germline CDR1 KGHSH, CDR2 LQKENI. The CDR3 covers 17 residues. The CDR3 loop reads CASSPLGWGSRRETQYF. The CDR3 nucleotides are TGTGCCAGCTCACCCCTCGGGTGGGGGTCCCGGCGGGAGACCCAGTACTTC.

Regarding this clone: Germline is not matched at one junction end, which may reflect a read error. The rearrangement joins TRBV29-1 to TRBJ1-1; no reliable D call. The CDR3 sequence is 13 residues long. The germline CDR1 and CDR2 sequences are SQVTM and ANQGSEA. CDR3 in DNA: TGCAGCGTGATCCGACATGAGAACGCTGAAGCTTTCTTT. The encoded protein is CSVIRHENAEAFF.

The chain couples TRBV5-1 to TRBJ2-2; weak D call: TRBD2 (6 bases). Germline V gives CDR1 SGHRS, CDR2 YFSETQ. There are 16 residues in the CDR3. V gave up 3 bases and J gave up 1 base, with 13 bases separating them. CDR3 in DNA: TGCGCCAGCAGCTGGAGGGAGGCGCTGAACACCGGGGAGCTGTTTTTT. This codes for CASSWREALNTGELFF.

V is TRBV13 and J is TRBJ1-2, with D perhaps TRBD1 (6 bases). The CDR3 sequence is 13 residues long. Germline loops: CDR1 PRHDT, CDR2 FYEKMQ (reference sequence). Deletions cut 1 base from V and 3 bases from J, with 6 bases between. CDR3 protein: CASSLDRDYGYTF. The CDR3 bases are TGTGCCAGCAGCTTAGACAGGGACTATGGCTACACCTTC.

The V call is TRBV7-6, the J call TRBJ1-2, with a tentative D call TRBD1 (5 bases). V was pared by 5 bases and J by 8 bases, with 15 bases between. The germline V gene encodes CDR1 SGHVS and CDR2 FNYEAQ. The CDR3 is 13 amino acids. CDR3 in DNA: TGTGCCAGCAGCGCCGACGGGGCAGGCGGCTACACCTTC. Amino acids: CASSADGAGGYTF. Full variable domain (rest looked up from reference TRBV7-6 and TRBJ1-2): GAGVSQSPRYKVTKRGQDVALRCDPISGHVSLYWYRQALGQGPEFLTYFNYEAQQDKSGLPNDRFSAERPEGSISTLTIQRTEQRDSAMYRCASSADGAGGYTFGSGTRLTVV.

V and J are TRBV25-1 and TRBJ2-5; D perhaps matches TRBD2 (7 bases). V lost 3 bases to trimming and J lost 2 bases, with 16 bases between them. The CDR3 spans 16 residues. Germline CDR1 and CDR2: MGHDK and SYGVNS. The CDR3 sequence is CASSDLGGGEQETQYF. The CDR3 nucleotides read TGTGCCAGCAGTGACCTAGGCGGGGGCGAGCAAGAGACCCAGTACTTC.

This clone was recorded once. This chain uses TRBV5-6 with TRBJ2-2; D may match TRBD1 or TRBD2 (5 bases each). The CDR3 contains 15 residues. Germline-derived CDR1 and CDR2 are SGHDT and YYEEEE. Trimming left V 0 bases short and J 7 bases short, with 13 bases between. The CDR3 DNA is TGTGCCAGCAGCTTGGCGCCGGGACGACACGGGGAGCTGTTTTTT. This sequence encodes CASSLAPGRHGELFF. Complete variable domain (other parts from reference TRBV5-6 and TRBJ2-2): DAGVTQSPTHLIKTRGQQVTLRCSPKSGHDTVSWYQQALGQGPQFIFQYYEEEERQRGNFPDRFSGHQFPNYSSELNVNALLLGDSALYLCASSLAPGRHGELFFGEGSRLTVL.

V usage is TRBV7-6 and J usage is TRBJ2-3; 10 bases fit TRBD2. CDR1 is SGHVS and CDR2 is FNYEAQ in the germline V gene. V lost 3 bases and J lost 3; bases outside the gene matches: 6. The CDR3 has 16 amino acids. CDR3 loop: CASSFSGGAQTDTQYF. DNA of the CDR3: TGTGCCAGCAGCTTCAGCGGGGGGGCTCAGACAGATACGCAGTATTTT.

The V call is TRBV6-5, the J call TRBJ2-3; TRBD1 aligns across 10 bases. V shed 4 bases, J shed 0 bases, and the junction held 4 bases outside the gene matches. The CDR3 covers 16 residues. The V gene's germline CDR1 is MNHEY and CDR2 SVGAGI. The CDR3 spells CASSFRDRGSTDTQYF. For the CDR3, the DNA is TGTGCCAGCAGTTTCCGGGACAGGGGAAGCACAGATACGCAGTATTTT.

This chain connects TRBV27 to TRBJ2-7; D gene uncertain. The CDR3 loop spans 14 amino acids. Trimming removed 3 bases from V and 2 bases from J, with 11 bases in between. CDR1 and CDR2 (germline): MNHEY, SMNVEV (reference sequence). This CDR3 reads CASSFGLGPYEQYF. The CDR3 nucleotides are TGTGCCAGCAGTTTCGGGTTAGGTCCCTACGAGCAGTACTTC.

This clone was observed a few times. The genes are TRBV27 and TRBJ2-7; weak D call: TRBD2 (5 bases). This CDR3 has 16 residues. Trimming removed 0 bases from V and 0 bases from J, with 12 bases in between. Germline CDR1 is MNHEY and CDR2 is SMNVEV (reference sequence). CDR3 protein: CASSLSVRGSSYEQYF. CDR3 DNA sequence: TGTGCCAGCAGTTTATCTGTCCGGGGAAGCTCCTACGAGCAGTACTTC.

The CDR3 nucleotides read TGTGCCAGCAGCCCTCCGGGACAGGCTAACGAGCAGTACTTC. Translated, it gives CASSPPGQANEQYF. The chain links TRBV11-2 to TRBJ2-7; 8 nucleotides align to TRBD1. V trimming: 5 bases; J trimming: 5 bases; junction bases outside the gene matches: 8. This CDR3 has 14 residues. CDR1 is SGHAT, CDR2 FQNNGV, per germline.

The V call is TRBV27, the J call TRBJ1-1; unclear D gene. Trimming stripped 8 bases from V and 8 bases from J, with 12 bases between. The CDR3 has 11 amino acids. From germline, CDR1 is MNHEY and CDR2 SMNVEV (reference sequence). CDR3 amino acids: CASHNAREAFF. The CDR3 DNA reads TGTGCCAGCCATAACGCCAGGGAAGCTTTCTTT.

This clone was observed once. The chain combines TRBV27 with TRBJ2-7; possibly TRBD2 for D (6 bases). Germline V gene sequence: CDR1 MNHEY, CDR2 SMNVEV (reference sequence). CDR3 length: 17 amino acids. With 2 bases removed from V and 0 bases from J, the gap between germline ends came to 17 bases. CDR3 nucleotides: TGTGCCAGCAGTTTAAGGGACTTCAACCCTCTCTCCTACGAGCAGTACTTC. This sequence encodes CASSLRDFNPLSYEQYF.

V is TRBV4-1 and J is TRBJ1-2; no firm D call. Trimming took 0 bases from V and 4 from J, leaving 6 bases between them. The CDR3 covers 13 residues. Germline loops: CDR1 MGHRA, CDR2 YSYEKL. The CDR3 DNA is TGCGCCAGCAGCCAAGATTACCCCTATGGCTACACCTTC. This encodes CASSQDYPYGYTF.

A single count supports this clone. The chain couples TRBV30 to TRBJ1-2, with 8 bases matching TRBD1. V dropped 8 bases and J dropped 6; count of bases not matched to a gene: 11. The CDR3 runs to 13 residues. CDR1 is GTSNPN, CDR2 SVGIG, per germline (reference sequence). CDR3 in amino acids: CAAKDRGRNGYTF. The CDR3, as DNA: TGTGCCGCCAAAGACAGGGGAAGAAATGGCTACACCTTC.

The genes are TRBV5-1 and TRBJ2-6; weak D call: TRBD1 (6 bases). This CDR3 has 17 amino acids. Germline CDR1 reads SGHRS; CDR2 reads YFSETQ. Trimming removed 4 bases from V and 0 bases from J, with 14 bases in between. The CDR3: CASSAQVDSSGANVLTF. The CDR3 bases are TGCGCCAGCAGCGCACAGGTGGACAGCTCTGGGGCCAACGTCCTGACTTTC.

The chain recombines TRBV12-5 with TRBJ1-6, with D uncertain. The V gene lost 1 base and the J gene lost 9 bases, with 22 bases spanning the gap. The CDR3 extends over 18 amino acids. Germline CDR1 reads LGHNT; CDR2 reads FRNRAP. CDR3 sequence: CASGLAPLLGEPGSPLHF. CDR3 coding DNA: TGTGCTAGTGGTTTGGCCCCCCTCTTGGGTGAGCCGGGTTCACCCCTCCACTTT.

V usage is TRBV5-1 and J usage is TRBJ1-2; a weak D match, TRBD1 (6 bases). Per germline, CDR1 SGHRS and CDR2 YFSETQ. The V and J ends lost 4 bases and 8 bases respectively, with 18 bases between them. This CDR3 contains 14 residues. CDR3 amino acids: CASSPRSGGNGYTF. The CDR3 DNA follows: TGCGCCAGCAGCCCTCGGTCGGGGGGCAACGGCTACACCTTC.

The chain combines TRBV5-4 with TRBJ2-1; D gene ambiguous. CDR1 is SGHNT, CDR2 YYREEE, per germline (reference sequence). Trimming cost V 9 bases and J 2 bases, with 12 bases left between them. The CDR3 length is 13 residues. The CDR3 DNA reads as TGTGCCACCACAGCGCCGACCTACAATGAGCAGTTCTTC. It translates to CATTAPTYNEQFF.

The genes are TRBV6-1 and TRBJ2-7; 8 nucleotides line up with TRBD1. Germline trimming cut 5 bases from V and 6 bases from J; bases unmatched to any gene: 9. The CDR3 is 14 residues long. Germline V gives CDR1 MNHNS, CDR2 SASEGT. The CDR3 sequence: CASSFSGQVREQYF. CDR3 DNA sequence: TGTGCCAGCAGTTTCTCGGGACAGGTACGCGAGCAGTACTTC.

The chain joins TRBV5-1 to TRBJ2-7; D call uncertain. CDR3 length: 11 amino acids. Germline assignment: CDR1 SGHRS and CDR2 YFSETQ. Trimming cost V 3 bases and J 5 bases, with 6 bases left between them. CDR3 in DNA: TGCGCCAGCAGCTCCGTCGACGAGCAGTACTTC. It yields the protein CASSSVDEQYF.

The V and J genes are TRBV2 and TRBJ1-5; tentative D call: TRBD1 (5 bases). The CDR3 spans 16 residues. CDR1 is SNHLY and CDR2 is FYNNEI in the germline V gene. Deletions cut 6 bases from V and 2 bases from J, with 17 bases between. CDR3 sequence reads: CASSKSGGWGNQPQHF. The DNA of the CDR3 is TGTGCCAGCAGCAAGTCGGGGGGTTGGGGCAATCAGCCCCAGCATTTT.

The chain joins TRBV7-3 to TRBJ2-1; 14 bases align to TRBD2. V was clipped by 5 bases and J by 6 bases; unmatched bases: 9. CDR1 is SGHTA, CDR2 FQGTGA, per germline. The CDR3 contains 17 residues. CDR3 nucleotide sequence: TGTGCCAGCAGCCAAAAAAGACTAGCGGGAGGGCGCAATGAGCAGTTCTTC. Encoded protein: CASSQKRLAGGRNEQFF.

V usage is TRBV6-5 and J usage is TRBJ1-2, with a tentative D call TRBD1 (5 bases). This CDR3 comprises 13 residues. Germline lookup yields CDR1 MNHEY and CDR2 SVGAGI. The V and J ends lost 5 bases and 6 bases respectively, with 13 bases between them. This CDR3 reads CASSGVWGDGYTF. In nucleotides, the CDR3 is TGTGCCAGCAGTGGGGTCTGGGGGGATGGCTACACCTTC.

This sequence joins TRBV9 and TRBJ1-1; D is perhaps TRBD1 (6 bases). The germline gives CDR1 SGDLS, CDR2 YYNGEE. CDR3 length: 15 amino acids. V was trimmed by 4 bases and J by 2 bases, leaving 15 bases between them. The CDR3 nucleotides read TGTGCCAGCAGCCCCCCGGGACAACCAAACACTGAAGCTTTCTTT. It codes for CASSPPGQPNTEAFF.

The rearrangement links TRBV7-9 to TRBJ1-4; D gene uncertain. The CDR3 extends over 13 amino acids. Germline CDR1 reads SEHNR; CDR2 reads FQNEAQ (reference sequence). V was pared by 5 bases and J by 11 bases, with 15 bases between. The CDR3 protein is CASSEDGMKKLFF. CDR3 in DNA: TGTGCCAGCAGCGAGGACGGGATGAAGAAACTGTTTTTT. The entire variable domain, with the rest obtained from reference TRBV7-9 and TRBJ1-4, is as follows: DTGVSQNPRHKITKRGQNVTFRCDPISEHNRLYWYRQTLGQGPEFLTYFQNEAQLEKSRLLSDRFSAERPKGSFSTLEIQRTEQGDSAMYLCASSEDGMKKLFFGSGTQLSVL.